Below, 18 T cell receptor beta chains from the same sample are listed, as sequenced in a study of CXCR3-negative and CXCR3-positive naive CD8 T cells. Their recognized antigens are unknown. Study-level points and caveats: Against CXCR3-negative naive cells, CXCR3-positive naive cells showed more hydrophobic TRB CDR3s.

Through 5' RACE with UMI labels, the TRB cDNA libraries were prepared. No DNA is given; TCRdb re-called the 5' RACE reads and lists each CDR3 protein once. The sample has under 85,000 distinct CDR3 sequences, and its top ten clones hold 0.55% to 0.8%. Material for sequencing was naive CXCR3+ CD8+ T cells from blood. Described subset: CD45RO-CCR7+CD27+CD95- naive CD8+ T cells expressing CXCR3 (TNR3+). The receptors here all came from a human donor in good health. Some clones in this sample may be carry-over from other donors' samples.

This rearrangement joins TRBV7-2 to TRBJ2-1. The CDR3 spans 12 residues. CDR1 SGHTA and CDR2 FQGNSA come from the germline V gene. CDR3 loop: CASRSPYNEQFF.

This sequence joins TRBV15 and TRBJ2-2. CDR1 and CDR2 from the germline V gene are LNHNV and YYDKDF (reference sequence). This CDR3 is built from 14 residues. CDR3 residues: CATSRDGGPGELFF.

V gene TRBV7-9 combines with J gene TRBJ2-3; the TCRdb call, TRBD1, lacks DNA for checking. There are 17 residues in the CDR3. Germline-derived CDR1 and CDR2 are SEHNR and FQNEAQ (reference sequence). This CDR3 is CASSLLSVGQGEDTQYF.

This chain uses TRBV6-2 or TRBV6-3 with TRBJ2-2; the D call from TCRdb, TRBD1, cannot be confirmed without DNA. Germline loops: CDR1 MNHEY, CDR2 SVGEGT. The CDR3 is made up of 15 amino acids. The CDR3 loop reads CASSLWGPEVGELFF.

This rearrangement joins TRBV7-6 to TRBJ2-5; lacking DNA, the TRBD1 call made by TCRdb goes unchecked. There are 16 residues in the CDR3. Germline values: CDR1 SGHVS, CDR2 FNYEAQ. The CDR3 here is CASSLSDSDYQETQYF.

The rearrangement uses TRBV7-9 and TRBJ2-6. CDR1 and CDR2 (germline): SEHNR, FQNEAQ (reference sequence). The CDR3 totals 12 residues. The CDR3 is CAHHPMVDVLTF.

The chain is built from TRBV13 and TRBJ2-7; TCRdb returns TRBD2, unconfirmable since there is no DNA. This CDR3 region has 14 residues. CDR1 and CDR2 (germline): PRHDT, FYEKMQ (reference sequence). CDR3: CASSPAAQAYEQYF.

The chain employs TRBV7-2 and TRBJ2-7; with no DNA, the TCRdb D assignment of TRBD1 cannot be verified. The CDR3 has 16 amino acids. CDR1 is SGHTA, CDR2 FQGNSA, per germline. This CDR3 is CASSLVGWTPGYEQYF.

The V call is TRBV5-1, the J call TRBJ2-3; TCRdb returns TRBD2, unconfirmable since there is no DNA. This CDR3 contains 17 residues. Germline CDR1 and CDR2: SGHRS and YFSETQ. This CDR3 is CASSTGLAGGPRDTQYF.

V usage is TRBV6-2 or TRBV6-3 and J usage is TRBJ1-1; there is no DNA to check the TCRdb D call of TRBD1. Germline values: CDR1 MNHEY, CDR2 SVGEGT. The CDR3 has 15 residues. The CDR3 reads CASRERQGRLVEAFF.

The chain recombines TRBV5-6 with TRBJ2-2; TCRdb picks TRBD1, but there is no DNA to check that call. The CDR3 sequence is 16 residues long. Germline V gene lookup returns CDR1 SGHDT and CDR2 YYEEEE. The chain's CDR3 is CASSMRGAGVTGELFF.

The chain recombines TRBV29-1 with TRBJ2-7. Per the germline V gene, CDR1 is SQVTM and CDR2 is ANQGSEA. The CDR3 sequence is 11 residues long. CDR3: CSVEDNYEQYF.

The V and J genes are TRBV10-3 and TRBJ2-1. CDR1 ENHRY and CDR2 SYGVKD come from the germline V gene. The CDR3 totals 16 residues. The CDR3 spells CAISGLVLSSYNEQFF.

V and J are TRBV7-2 and TRBJ1-1; the TRBD1 assignment by TCRdb is unverifiable without DNA. This CDR3 contains 17 residues. Germline V CDR1 and CDR2: SGHTA, FQGNSA. The CDR3 loop reads CASSLEDRVRVRTEAFF. The full variable domain, in which reference TRBV7-2 and TRBJ1-1 provide the parts outside the CDR3, is GAGVSQSPSNKVTEKGKDVELRCDPISGHTALYWYRQSLGQGLEFLIYFQGNSAPDKSGLPSDRFSAERTGGSVSTLTIQRTQQEDSAVYLCASSLEDRVRVRTEAFFGQGTRLTVV.

The chain carries TRBV4-2 and TRBJ2-4; TCRdb names TRBD2, which stays unverified in the absence of DNA. This CDR3 has 17 amino acids. Germline assignment: CDR1 LGHNA and CDR2 YNFKEQ. CDR3 region: CASSQGLFGSAKNIQYF.

V and J are TRBV12-3 or TRBV12-4 and TRBJ2-1; TCRdb gives TRBD1 as the D gene, but with no DNA this cannot be confirmed. The CDR3 contains 15 residues. CDR3 amino acids: CASSPADRAFFEQFF.

CDR3 in amino acids: CSVAGVQGAPYEQYF. The chain has TRBV29-1 and TRBJ2-7; TCRdb's D gene call, TRBD2, goes unchecked for lack of DNA. From germline, CDR1 is SQVTM and CDR2 ANQGSEA. The CDR3 spans 15 residues.

This rearrangement joins TRBV19 to TRBJ2-7; TCRdb gives TRBD1 as the D gene, but with no DNA this cannot be confirmed. CDR3 size: 12 residues. Germline values: CDR1 LNHDA, CDR2 SQIVND (reference sequence). CDR3: CASTPDGYEQYF.